The 29 T cell receptor beta chains given below trace back to one sample, sequenced in a study of blood T cell repertoires in COVID-19. Produced via immunoSEQ multiplex PCR; TCRdb's table is partial and in-frame only. The profile covers about 140,000 clones, with around nine tenths appearing a single time and roughly 4.3% taken by the ten largest. Sequencing was performed on peripheral blood. Source of these receptors: a woman aged 40 to 50 with acute or convalescent COVID-19.

This clone was observed a handful of times. V gene TRBV7-6 combines with J gene TRBJ1-3, with 11 bases that match TRBD1. Germline trimming cut 3 bases from V and 3 bases from J; bases unmatched to any gene: 4. The CDR3 is 16 amino acids. CDR1 is SGHVS and CDR2 is FNYEAQ in the germline V gene. Written as DNA, the CDR3 is TGTGCCAGCAGCTTGGGGACAGGGGGTTTTGGAAACACCATATATTTT. This encodes CASSLGTGGFGNTIYF.

V and J are TRBV3-1 (or the pseudogene TRBV3-2) and TRBJ2-7; D perhaps matches TRBD1 (6 bases). CDR1 and CDR2 from the germline V gene are LGHDT and YNNKEL (reference sequence). The CDR3 is 15 residues long. Trimming took 0 bases from V and 4 from J, leaving 13 bases between them. The CDR3: CASSQDRNREYEQYF. CDR3 nucleotides: TGTGCCAGCAGCCAAGATAGGAACAGGGAATACGAGCAGTACTTC.

The chain has TRBV19 and TRBJ2-3; TRBD1 matches 10 bases. Germline CDR1 is LNHDA and CDR2 is SQIVND (reference sequence). The CDR3 is 17 residues long. V gave up 5 bases and J gave up 4 bases; unmatched junction bases: 12. The CDR3 coding sequence is TGTGCCAGTAGTCCTGAAACCGGGACAGGGGCGTCAGATACGCAGTATTTT. Residues: CASSPETGTGASDTQYF.

The rearrangement links TRBV6-6 to TRBJ2-5; D is unclear. The ends were cut back, 10 bases at V and 5 bases at J, with 14 bases in the middle. Germline V gene lookup returns CDR1 MNHNY and CDR2 SVGAGI (reference sequence). The CDR3 runs to 12 residues. The CDR3 loop reads CATLTLGETQYF. CDR3 bases: TGTGCCACCTTGACACTTGGCGAGACCCAGTACTTC.

This chain uses TRBV24-1 with TRBJ1-2, with 9 bases aligning to TRBD1. The CDR3 sequence is 18 residues long. Trimming took 4 bases from V and 4 from J; bases not matched to a gene: 15. Germline assignment: CDR1 KGHDR and CDR2 SFDVKD. Written as DNA, the CDR3 is TGTGCCACCAGTGACCCCTCGGGACAGGGATTCGGAATCTATGGCTACACCTTC. Residues: CATSDPSGQGFGIYGYTF.

The chain joins TRBV18 to TRBJ1-3; 11 positions agree with TRBD1. Germline V gene data show CDR1 as KGHSH and CDR2 as LQKENI. The CDR3 contains 16 residues. With 3 bases clipped from V and 1 base from J, the junction kept 2 bases outside the gene matches. The CDR3 DNA sequence: TGTGCCAGCTCACCTGGGACAGGGGGTTCTGGAAACACCATATATTTT. This codes for CASSPGTGGSGNTIYF.

CDR3 in DNA: TGTGCCAGTAGTATCTCCAGGGAGGTAGGCAATCAGCCCCAGCATTTT. Its protein is CASSISREVGNQPQHF. The V and J genes are TRBV19 and TRBJ1-5; D perhaps matches TRBD1 (5 bases). V lost 3 bases, J lost 2 bases, and 14 bases lay in between. CDR3 length equals 16 residues. CDR1 LNHDA and CDR2 SQIVND come from the germline V gene (reference sequence).

This clone appeared a few times. The chain recombines TRBV10-3 with TRBJ1-5, with 8 bases identical to TRBD1. The CDR3 loop spans 14 amino acids. Germline V CDR1 and CDR2: ENHRY, SYGVKD. V shed 6 bases, J shed 5 bases, and the junction held 6 bases outside the gene matches. The CDR3 reads CAISPDRADQPQHF. Here the CDR3 DNA reads TGTGCCATCAGCCCGGACAGGGCTGATCAGCCCCAGCATTTT.

The CDR3 DNA follows: TGTGCCAGCAGTTTGACCGGGGGGCAGGGCTACACCTTC. This sequence encodes CASSLTGGQGYTF. V and J are TRBV12-3 or TRBV12-4 and TRBJ1-2; maybe TRBD1 (6 bases). The CDR3 consists of 13 residues. The V end lost 3 bases, the J end lost 8 bases, and 13 bases lay between the germline ends.

The chain carries TRBV7-9 and TRBJ2-7; tentative D call: TRBD1 (6 bases). The germline V and J ends were trimmed by 5 bases and 8 bases, with 28 bases remaining between them. This CDR3 region has 17 residues. Germline CDR1 and CDR2: SEHNR and FQNEAQ (reference sequence). The CDR3: CASSPNRDQFRITQQYF. The CDR3 DNA reads as TGTGCCAGCAGCCCTAACAGGGATCAATTCCGGATTACGCAGCAGTACTTC.

V is TRBV10-2 and J is TRBJ2-7; 9 nucleotides align to TRBD1. After removal of 5 bases from V and 3 bases from J, the junction contained 5 bases not matched to a gene. This CDR3 is built from 14 residues. In germline, CDR1 is WSHSY, CDR2 SAAADI. CDR3 sequence (DNA): TGCGCCAGCAGTAGGACAGGGGAATACTACGAGCAGTACTTC. Its translation: CASSRTGEYYEQYF.

On this clone itself: The junction differs from germline at one of its ends, possibly a read error. This chain links TRBV6-4 with TRBJ1-2; D possibly corresponds to TRBD1 (5 bases). This CDR3 region has 17 residues. Per germline, CDR1 MRHNA and CDR2 SNTAGT. The CDR3 sequence is CASRDFGARASNYGYTF. The CDR3 DNA reads TGTGCCAGCAGGGACTTTGGTGCCAGGGCCAGTAACTATGGCTACACCTTC.

The V gene is TRBV7-2, the J gene TRBJ2-3; weak D call: TRBD1 (6 bases). Germline V gene data show CDR1 as SGHTA and CDR2 as FQGNSA. The CDR3 is 15 amino acids. The V and J ends lost 0 bases and 4 bases respectively, with 11 bases between them. CDR3 DNA sequence: TGTGCCAGCAGCTTAGCCGAGACAGGCGCAGATACGCAGTATTTT. Protein: CASSLAETGADTQYF. The variable domain in full, with the rest retrieved from reference TRBV7-2 and TRBJ2-3, is GAGVSQSPSNKVTEKGKDVELRCDPISGHTALYWYRQSLGQGLEFLIYFQGNSAPDKSGLPSDRFSAERTGGSVSTLTIQRTQQEDSAVYLCASSLAETGADTQYFGPGTRLTVL.

The rearrangement uses TRBV29-1 and TRBJ2-5; no firm D call. Per germline, CDR1 SQVTM and CDR2 ANQGSEA. Trimming pared 0 bases from V and 1 base from J, leaving 9 bases between. The CDR3 contains 14 residues. Written as DNA, the CDR3 is TGCAGCGTTGAAGATACTCGATTCCAAGAGACCCAGTACTTC. Translating gives CSVEDTRFQETQYF. Together with reference TRBV29-1 and TRBJ2-5, the CDR3 gives the full variable domain: SAVISQKPSRDICQRGTSLTIQCQVDSQVTMMFWYRQQPGQSLTLIATANQGSEATYESGFVIDKFPISRPNLTFSTLTVSNMSPEDSSIYLCSVEDTRFQETQYFGPGTRLLVL.

The chain employs TRBV5-1 and TRBJ1-2; 8 nucleotides agree with TRBD1. The CDR3 consists of 14 residues. Germline CDR1 SGHRS, CDR2 YFSETQ. V trimming: 4 bases; J trimming: 4 bases; junction bases outside the gene matches: 6. DNA of the CDR3: TGCGCCAGCAGCCAGACAGGGGAAGGCTATGGCTACACCTTC. This codes for CASSQTGEGYGYTF.

In DNA, the CDR3 is TGTGCCAGCAGCGCCACGACGGGGAATCTTAATGGCTACACCTTC. Amino acid sequence: CASSATTGNLNGYTF. V gene TRBV2 combines with J gene TRBJ1-2; D gene unclear. Germline V CDR1 and CDR2: SNHLY, FYNNEI. V shed 6 bases and J shed 6 bases, with 20 bases lying between them. The length of the CDR3 is 15 residues.

The V call is TRBV29-1, the J call TRBJ2-7, with D tentatively TRBD2 (5 bases). V was clipped by 3 bases and J by 0 bases, with 9 bases between them. In germline, CDR1 is SQVTM, CDR2 ANQGSEA. The length of the CDR3 is 13 residues. CDR3 protein: CSVDLGASYEQYF. The DNA for the CDR3 is TGCAGCGTTGATCTGGGAGCCTCCTACGAGCAGTACTTC.

The chain combines TRBV12-3 or TRBV12-4 with TRBJ1-1; the D is unclear. The CDR3 runs 13 residues. Trimming removed 3 bases at V and 6 bases at J, with 11 bases between. The CDR3 coding sequence is TGTGCCAGCAGTTTTCTGTTGCTAGCTGAAGCTTTCTTT. Its translation is CASSFLLLAEAFF.

The chain is built from TRBV3-1 (or the pseudogene TRBV3-2) and TRBJ1-4; D is ambiguous. The V gene lost 0 bases and the J gene lost 0 bases, with 8 bases spanning the gap. The CDR3 totals 16 residues. CDR1 is LGHDT and CDR2 is YNNKEL in the germline V gene (reference sequence). In DNA form, the CDR3 reads TGTGCCAGCAGCCAAGATTTCATCCCAACTAATGAAAAACTGTTTTTT. Amino acid sequence: CASSQDFIPTNEKLFF.

The chain recombines TRBV7-3 with TRBJ2-1; a possible D gene is TRBD2 (5 bases). The CDR3 runs to 15 residues. The V gene's germline CDR1 is SGHTA and CDR2 FQGTGA. The V end was cut by 5 bases, the J end by 5 bases, with 16 bases between. CDR3 coding DNA: TGTGCCAGCAGCCCCCGGGGATCAAGCAACAATGAGCAGTTCTTC. As protein: CASSPRGSSNNEQFF.

The genes are TRBV4-2 and TRBJ1-1, with a possible D match to TRBD1 (5 bases). Germline CDR1 is LGHNA and CDR2 is YNFKEQ. Trimming pared 0 bases from V and 4 bases from J, leaving 15 bases between. The CDR3 is 16 residues long. The CDR3 sequence is CASSQESTGLFTEAFF. DNA of the CDR3: TGTGCCAGCAGCCAAGAGAGCACAGGCCTTTTCACTGAAGCTTTCTTT.

This clone is termed medium-sized (0.01 to 0.1%). V gene TRBV18 combines with J gene TRBJ1-6; D gene ambiguous. V dropped 3 bases and J dropped 14 bases, with 17 bases sitting between them. Looked up from germline, CDR1 is KGHSH and CDR2 is LQKENI. This CDR3 has 14 residues. DNA of the CDR3: TGTGCCAGCTCACCGAGCCCCTTGTCTCGAACCCTCCACTTT. Its protein is CASSPSPLSRTLHF. Combining the CDR3 with reference TRBV18 and TRBJ1-6 gives the whole variable domain NAGVMQNPRHLVRRRGQEARLRCSPMKGHSHVYWYRQLPEEGLKFMVYLQKENIIDESGMPKERFSAEFPKEGPSILRIQQVVRGDSAAYFCASSPSPLSRTLHFGNGTRLTVT.

The J gene is TRBJ1-1, the V gene TRBV11-2; no reliable D call. The V end lost 2 bases, the J end lost 1 base, and 11 bases lay between the germline ends. Germline assignment: CDR1 SGHAT and CDR2 FQNNGV. The CDR3 totals 15 residues. This CDR3 reads CASSLHGPGNTEAFF. As DNA, the CDR3 is TGTGCCAGCAGCTTACATGGCCCTGGGAACACTGAAGCTTTCTTT. Using reference TRBV11-2 and TRBJ1-1 for the parts outside the CDR3, the full variable domain is EAGVAQSPRYKIIEKRQSVAFWCNPISGHATLYWYQQILGQGPKLLIQFQNNGVVDDSQLPKDRFSAERLKGVDSTLKIQPAKLEDSAVYLCASSLHGPGNTEAFFGQGTRLTVV.

J is TRBJ1-3 and V is TRBV5-6; D not resolved. Trimming shortened V by 4 bases and J by 7 bases, and 6 bases separated the two germline ends. This CDR3 has 11 amino acids. Germline CDR1 and CDR2: SGHDT and YYEEEE. Written as DNA, the CDR3 is TGTGCCAGCAGCCACGGGAACACCATATATTTT. The encoded protein is CASSHGNTIYF.

In its sample, this clone was seen once. The rearrangement links TRBV6-4 to TRBJ1-1, with no clear D. The CDR3 is made up of 14 amino acids. Per the germline V gene, CDR1 is MRHNA and CDR2 is SNTAGT. The V gene lost 0 bases and the J gene lost 5 bases, with 10 bases spanning the gap. CDR3 sequence reads: CASSDSPPLTEAFF. CDR3 nucleotides: TGTGCCAGCAGTGACTCTCCCCCCCTGACTGAAGCTTTCTTT.

This sequence joins TRBV6-5 and TRBJ2-5, with TRBD2 matching 10 bases. The CDR3 loop spans 13 amino acids. Germline V gene lookup returns CDR1 MNHEY and CDR2 SVGAGI. The ends lost 6 bases at V and 4 bases at J; junction bases unmatched: 2. CDR3: CASSRLAGETQYF. The CDR3, as DNA: TGTGCCAGCAGCCGACTAGCGGGAGAGACCCAGTACTTC.

This clone has just one count. This chain connects TRBV7-6 to TRBJ2-7; no clear D gene. Germline V gene lookup returns CDR1 SGHVS and CDR2 FNYEAQ. V shed 3 bases and J shed 1 base, with 13 bases lying between them. This CDR3 region has 15 residues. The CDR3 region has the DNA TGTGCCAGCAGCTTCTTCCCCCAAGAGTCCTACGAGCAGTACTTC. Translated, it gives CASSFFPQESYEQYF.

The chain couples TRBV5-1 to TRBJ2-3; D possibly corresponds to TRBD1 (6 bases). This CDR3 has 13 amino acids. The germline gives CDR1 SGHRS, CDR2 YFSETQ. V was pared by 6 bases and J by 0 bases, with 8 bases between. CDR3 sequence: CASKTGSTDTQYF. CDR3 DNA sequence: TGCGCCAGCAAGACAGGTAGCACAGATACGCAGTATTTT.

This chain links TRBV5-8 with TRBJ2-3; D is perhaps TRBD1 (6 bases). Between the trimmed V and J ends, which lost 6 bases and 1 base, there was a span of 9 bases. This CDR3 spans 13 amino acids. CDR1 SGHTS and CDR2 YDEGEE come from the germline V gene. CDR3 sequence: CASIAGGTDTQYF. CDR3 nucleotide sequence: TGTGCCAGCATAGCAGGGGGCACAGATACGCAGTATTTT.